These 6 T cell receptor beta chains came from one sample sequenced in a study of sequential checkpoint blockade in melanoma (dated by TCRdb to about 2019). The library was made by the immunoSEQ multiplex PCR assay. The source is immuneACCESS, and TCRdb retained only in-frame sequences with V and J called. Part of the clones is not carried over; for the studies checked, unresolved V genes explain less than half of this, and the remainder is unexplained. This sample has around 16,000 clones in its table, and more than 85% of those were observed once. The ten top clones hold roughly 24% of the sample. Per the publication, the treatment or condition label means: randomized to nivolumab then ipilimumab (arm A) or the reverse (arm B). This sample comprised CD8+ T cells sorted from blood (inferred from file names), obtained from a patient given nivolumab and ipilimumab in sequence. The receptor source for this set is a human donor with melanoma.

This rearrangement joins TRBV28 to TRBJ1-1; 9 bases agree with TRBD1. This CDR3 is built from 15 residues. Germline CDR1 is MDHEN and CDR2 is SYDVKM. The V and J ends lost 6 bases and 4 bases, in that order; junction bases with no gene match: 9. In DNA, the CDR3 is TGTGCCAGCAGGGGACAGGGAGGCCCGAGCACTGAAGCTTTCTTT. Translation gives CASRGQGGPSTEAFF.

V usage is TRBV7-6 and J usage is TRBJ1-5; D is ambiguous. The CDR3 totals 15 residues. V lost 5 bases and J 4 bases, leaving 15 bases between the germline ends. Germline V gene sequence: CDR1 SGHVS, CDR2 FNYEAQ. The CDR3 DNA follows: TGTGCCAGCAGCCCCACCGCCGCCGGGAATCAGCCCCAGCATTTT. The encoded protein is CASSPTAAGNQPQHF.

The chain is built from TRBV14 and TRBJ1-1; 7 bases are a match to TRBD1. The CDR3 runs to 15 residues. With V trimmed by 4 bases and J by 2 bases, 7 bases remained unmatched. Germline CDR1 reads SGHDN; CDR2 reads FVKESK. Here the CDR3 DNA reads TGTGCCAGCAGCCTCACAGCAGGGGGAAACACTGAAGCTTTCTTT. This codes for CASSLTAGGNTEAFF.

The CDR3 nucleotides read TGTGCCAGCAGCTCGGCGACAGGGGGCACTGAAGCTTTCTTT. Its protein product is CASSSATGGTEAFF. The chain carries TRBV5-6 and TRBJ1-1, with 9 bases aligning to TRBD1. The CDR3 consists of 14 residues. Per the germline V gene, CDR1 is SGHDT and CDR2 is YYEEEE. V was clipped by 3 bases and J by 4 bases; unmatched bases: 4. Looking up the rest from reference TRBV5-6 and TRBJ1-1 gives the full variable domain: DAGVTQSPTHLIKTRGQQVTLRCSPKSGHDTVSWYQQALGQGPQFIFQYYEEEERQRGNFPDRFSGHQFPNYSSELNVNALLLGDSALYLCASSSATGGTEAFFGQGTRLTVV.

This rearrangement joins TRBV7-2 to TRBJ2-7; D remains unclear. Trimming cost V 1 base and J 4 bases, with 8 bases left between them. CDR1 SGHTA and CDR2 FQGNSA come from the germline V gene. The length of the CDR3 is 13 residues. This chain's CDR3 is CASSLVAGYEQYV. DNA for the CDR3: TGTGCCAGCAGCTTAGTGGCAGGTTACGAGCAGTACGTC.

The V call is TRBV5-1, the J call TRBJ2-7; TRBD2 agrees at 10 bases. The CDR3 spans 16 residues. Per the germline V gene, CDR1 is SGHRS and CDR2 is YFSETQ. V was pared by 0 bases and J by 0 bases, with 3 bases of the junction left unmatched. The CDR3 region has the DNA TGCGCCAGCAGCTTGGCCGGGACTAGCGACTCCTACGAGCAGTACTTC. This encodes CASSLAGTSDSYEQYF.